This T cell receptor beta chain was sequenced during a study of beta chain features in type 1 diabetes. As for the study in general: When patients were set against healthy donors, age, gender and cell yields were similar.

As every portion of the isolated RNA was reverse transcribed, the sequencing read expressed TCRB transcripts. Clones were sequenced by immunoSEQ multiplex PCR, and TCRdb holds only the in-frame ones, with some missing. This table has some 660,000 clones, over 12% appearing once. Donors contributed one heparinised blood draw apiece, averaging about 120 mL. Every sorted population was more than 98% pure. This clone was counted only a few times. Its antigen is currently unknown. General study points: Patients' naive, central memory and Treg TCRB repertoires seemed closer to one another than those of healthy donors. There was a moderate but significant shortening of TCRB CDR3s in all four CD4+ subsets of Type 1 diabetes patients.

This receptor was obtained from a man in his late teens or twenties with type 1 diabetes. The sequenced material came from naive CD4+ T cells from blood.

The CDR3 is CASGIGETQYF. CDR3 coding DNA: TGTGCCAGCGGGATAGGGGAGACCCAGTACTTC. This sequence joins TRBV7-9 and TRBJ2-5; D not certain. Between the trimmed V and J ends, which lost 8 bases and 5 bases, there was a span of 9 bases. Germline V gene sequence: CDR1 SEHNR, CDR2 FQNEAQ (reference sequence). This CDR3 is 11 amino acids long.